The source of this T cell receptor beta chain is a study of CD8+CD57+ T cells in acquired aplastic anemia listed by TCRdb under 2018. With regard to the full study: On average, sorted CD4+ and CD8+ cells yielded approximately 3 ug of extracted DNA, with a range of 0.2 to 27.4 ug. CD8+CD57+ expansion was defined as frequency above the mean frequency observed in healthy subjects.

CDR1 and CDR2, per the germline V gene (reference sequence), are SGHNT and YYREEE. Inclusive of the bounding cysteine and phenylalanine, the CDR3 is 15 residues long. The read is trimmed to its CDR3 DNA, 45 bases read in frame from base 1. Deletion took 4 bases off V and 3 bases off J, with a span of 14 bases between the germline ends. Genomic DNA served as template for TCR beta VDJ combination and CDR3 sequence profiling. An Illumina HiSeq 2000 was used for TCR repertoire sequencing. On the study's bioinformatics: TRBV/TRBJ rearrangement plots, CDR3 size and DJ length profiles, and Simpson's diversity index were used to evaluate the repertoires. The immunodominant clone was defined as the most abundant DNA sequence in deep sequencing data. CDR3 amino acid sequences were checked for sharing between subjects and were compared against published repertoires and the VDJdb database. TCRdb itself trimmed the public reads at Q25 with fastp, ran MiXCR and retained productive beta chains. Rows are combined by CDR3 protein, so each entry shows the most common genes and DNA. For this entry, the V and J calls and clone size follow TCRdb and not the study's own pipeline. The sample table contains 130,000 or so distinct CDR3 sequences; only one count was recorded for 30% to 45% of them. The ten most abundant clones make up over 2% of the sample.

This clonotype was picked up many times. The clone's antigen remains unknown. Qualities for individual bases were not recorded, and no much larger clone is one base off. Broader findings and caveats from the paper: Around 30 CD8+ CDR3 sequences were shared between patients and controls but appeared highly expressed in patients and within their immunodominant clones. CD8+ Simpson's diversity did not differ significantly between patients and healthy controls (P=0.060).

Patients chosen for sequencing had shown expansion of CD8+CD57+ cells by flow cytometry. Severe acquired aplastic anemia was diagnosed in all patients according to International Study of Aplastic Anemia and Agranulocytosis and Camitta criteria. Patients had received no therapy at the time of blood sampling. The study deep-sequenced TCR repertoires of sorted CD4+ and CD8+ blood T cells from severe aplastic anemia patients and healthy subjects. Patients were enrolled under clinicaltrials.gov protocols 00001620, 01623167, 00001397, 00071045, 00081523 and 00961064 in the USA. Ficoll-Paque density gradient centrifugation was used to isolate peripheral blood mononuclear cells. Before DNA was extracted, CD4+ and CD8+ T cells were sorted using either FACS or magnetic beads.

The sample taken for sequencing was sorted CD4+, CD8+, or CD8+CD57+ T cells (not recorded which) from PBMCs. The chain links TRBV5-4 with TRBJ1-3, with the identity of the D gene unclear. This TCR came from a human donor with aplastic anemia. The CDR3 region has the sequence CASSTGGRDGNTIYF. The DNA sequence follows: TGTGCCAGCAGCACCGGAGGGAGGGATGGAAACACCATATATTTT.